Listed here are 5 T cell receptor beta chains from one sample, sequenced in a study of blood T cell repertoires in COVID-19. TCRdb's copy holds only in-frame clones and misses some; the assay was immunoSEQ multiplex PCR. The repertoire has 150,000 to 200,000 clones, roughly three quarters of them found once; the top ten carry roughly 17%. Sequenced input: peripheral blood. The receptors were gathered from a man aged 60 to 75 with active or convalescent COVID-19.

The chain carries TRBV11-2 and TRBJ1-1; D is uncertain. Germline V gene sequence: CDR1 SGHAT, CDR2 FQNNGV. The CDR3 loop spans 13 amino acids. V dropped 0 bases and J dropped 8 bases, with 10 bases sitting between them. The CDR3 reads CASSLERVREAFF. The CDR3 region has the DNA TGTGCCAGCAGCTTAGAACGGGTTAGGGAAGCTTTCTTT. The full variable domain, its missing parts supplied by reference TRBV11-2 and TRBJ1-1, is EAGVAQSPRYKIIEKRQSVAFWCNPISGHATLYWYQQILGQGPKLLIQFQNNGVVDDSQLPKDRFSAERLKGVDSTLKIQPAKLEDSAVYLCASSLERVREAFFGQGTRLTVV.

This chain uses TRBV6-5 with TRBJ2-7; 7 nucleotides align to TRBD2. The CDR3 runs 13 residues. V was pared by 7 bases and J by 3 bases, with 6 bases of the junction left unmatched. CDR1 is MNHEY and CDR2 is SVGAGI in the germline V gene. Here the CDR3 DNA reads TGTGCCAGCACCTTAAGCGGGATCTACGAGCAGTACTTC. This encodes CASTLSGIYEQYF.

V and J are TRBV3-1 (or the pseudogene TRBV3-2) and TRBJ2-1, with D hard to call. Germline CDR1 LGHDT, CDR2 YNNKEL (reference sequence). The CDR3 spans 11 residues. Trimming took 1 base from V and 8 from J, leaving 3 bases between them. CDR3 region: CASSQVYEQFF. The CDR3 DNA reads TGTGCCAGCAGCCAAGTATATGAGCAGTTCTTC.

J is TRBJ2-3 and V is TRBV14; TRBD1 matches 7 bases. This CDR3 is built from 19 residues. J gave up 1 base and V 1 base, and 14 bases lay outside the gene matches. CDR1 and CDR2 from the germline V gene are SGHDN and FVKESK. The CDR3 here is CASSQGPRRDRAGTDTQYF. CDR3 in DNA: TGTGCCAGCAGCCAAGGACCGAGACGCGACAGGGCGGGCACAGATACGCAGTATTTT.

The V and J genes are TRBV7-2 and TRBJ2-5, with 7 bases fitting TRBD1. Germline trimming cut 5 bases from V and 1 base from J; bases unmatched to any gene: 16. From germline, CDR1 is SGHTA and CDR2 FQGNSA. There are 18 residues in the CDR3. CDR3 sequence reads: CASSPAHRGSWIQETQYF. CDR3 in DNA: TGTGCCAGCAGCCCTGCCCACAGGGGATCTTGGATCCAAGAGACCCAGTACTTC.